The subject of this entry is one T cell receptor beta chain. The data were obtained in a study of shared clonotypes between healthy human individuals. On the study more broadly: A couple of women and three men aged 18 to 49 made up the donors.

An even split of each subset's genomic DNA across several immunoSEQ plates was performed. Replicate PCRs from sorted subsets contained approximately 190 ng DNA, which is around 30,000 T cell genomes. Only in-frame clones appear in the TCRdb table, and some are missing; sequencing was by immunoSEQ multiplex PCR. The sample gives some 350,000 clones, 74% of which show up once; 10% is in the top ten. From germline, CDR1 is KGHSH and CDR2 LQKENI. The CDR3 consists of 14 residues. The junction had 5 bases not matched to a gene; V was cut back by 2 bases and J by 4 bases. CD45RA-negative memory and CD45RA+ naive subsets were split from the CD4+ cells.

The specimen sequenced was memory CD4+ T cells sorted from blood. The subset denotes: CD45RA-negative fraction. The V gene is TRBV18, the J gene TRBJ2-7, with 7 bases that match TRBD1. This receptor was obtained from a man under 40 in good health. The CDR3 coding sequence is TGTGCCAGCTCACCAGGGGACAGAGCTTACGAGCAGTACTTC. This translates into CASSPGDRAYEQYF.